These T cell receptor beta chains were read from a single sample in a study of cytomegalovirus exposure and HLA in healthy donors. The table came from immunoSEQ multiplex PCR; TCRdb's copy has only in-frame clones and leaves some out. The data hold roughly 160,000 clones, with roughly 85% observed a single time. Sequenced sample: PBMCs. These receptors all stem from a woman in her twenties or thirties in good health and CMV-seronegative. CDR3s leave out the opening cysteine and the closing phenylalanine or tryptophan.

TRBV5-1 ASSFLAGGETQY
TRBV7-2 ASQGARTDTQY
TRBV4-3 ASSQDSGIKGPEY
TRBV6-6 ASSTLDSQAKNIQY
TRBV19 ASSTPGQGAGSTEAF
TRBV4-1 ASSHLYRQPRQASMEPRH
TRBV7-9 ASSVTGDPNYGYT
TRBV14 ASSQYFGTGKLF
TRBV5-1 ASSLGATGGDEQY
TRBV7-8 ASSLAPQGTSGNTIY
TRBV7-2 ASSQRTGGWQPQH
TRBV9 ASSPSDSVNTEAF
TRBV16 ASSPGGDYGYT
TRBV6-5 ASSYSTGYQETQY
TRBV28 ASRLPGKNIQY
TRBV7-3 ASSLAGGYEQY
TRBV2 ATRRSYEQY
TRBV6-6 ASSPWTEGWPQH
TRBV29-1 SVASSGSYQETQY
TRBV19 ASSILEGGGNEQF
TRBV25-1 ASSAQGAGSYGYT
TRBV5-6 ASSIGQGSADTQY
TRBV5-6 ASSLDRGRGGYT
TRBV4-1 ASSLAGGSYNEQF
TRBV6-6 ASSYPSGESYEQY
TRBV5-1 ASSLGLAGGDTQY
TRBV2 ATRFGGGSGNTIY
TRBV7-2 ASSPGVGAYGYT
TRBV7-9 ASSSPGTSRETQY
TRBV5-6 ASSAHPRHNSPLH
TRBV9 ASSADSGQGKTQY
TRBV14 ASSHGLAGPNTQY
TRBV11-1 ASSYTSGKTTGELF
TRBV5-4 ASSPRRLAGLGELF
TRBV6-6 ASSYRTRQPNEQF
TRBV7-8 ASTSQRGSDEQY
TRBV10-3 AISQGSGRIGTEAF
TRBV6-6 ASSYDDRGNQPQH
TRBV5-1 ASSLGTVTTGELF
TRBV7-9 ASSGEIRNGYT
TRBV10-3 AISGLASTGELF
TRBV18 ASSPKTGYGYT
TRBV6-5 ASRGAGTAHQPQH
TRBV5-4 ASSWTGTPQETQY
TRBV28 ASSLGIQGRGNQPQH
TRBV28 ASSLFTGQQETQY
TRBV7-9 ASSNRDGYT
TRBV11-2 ASSLYGGDQETQY
TRBV6-1 ASRPGGDYTEAF
TRBV7-2 ASSLHFNQPQH
TRBV5-1 ASRTGTSTDTQY
TRBV29-1 SVEGLAGYEQF